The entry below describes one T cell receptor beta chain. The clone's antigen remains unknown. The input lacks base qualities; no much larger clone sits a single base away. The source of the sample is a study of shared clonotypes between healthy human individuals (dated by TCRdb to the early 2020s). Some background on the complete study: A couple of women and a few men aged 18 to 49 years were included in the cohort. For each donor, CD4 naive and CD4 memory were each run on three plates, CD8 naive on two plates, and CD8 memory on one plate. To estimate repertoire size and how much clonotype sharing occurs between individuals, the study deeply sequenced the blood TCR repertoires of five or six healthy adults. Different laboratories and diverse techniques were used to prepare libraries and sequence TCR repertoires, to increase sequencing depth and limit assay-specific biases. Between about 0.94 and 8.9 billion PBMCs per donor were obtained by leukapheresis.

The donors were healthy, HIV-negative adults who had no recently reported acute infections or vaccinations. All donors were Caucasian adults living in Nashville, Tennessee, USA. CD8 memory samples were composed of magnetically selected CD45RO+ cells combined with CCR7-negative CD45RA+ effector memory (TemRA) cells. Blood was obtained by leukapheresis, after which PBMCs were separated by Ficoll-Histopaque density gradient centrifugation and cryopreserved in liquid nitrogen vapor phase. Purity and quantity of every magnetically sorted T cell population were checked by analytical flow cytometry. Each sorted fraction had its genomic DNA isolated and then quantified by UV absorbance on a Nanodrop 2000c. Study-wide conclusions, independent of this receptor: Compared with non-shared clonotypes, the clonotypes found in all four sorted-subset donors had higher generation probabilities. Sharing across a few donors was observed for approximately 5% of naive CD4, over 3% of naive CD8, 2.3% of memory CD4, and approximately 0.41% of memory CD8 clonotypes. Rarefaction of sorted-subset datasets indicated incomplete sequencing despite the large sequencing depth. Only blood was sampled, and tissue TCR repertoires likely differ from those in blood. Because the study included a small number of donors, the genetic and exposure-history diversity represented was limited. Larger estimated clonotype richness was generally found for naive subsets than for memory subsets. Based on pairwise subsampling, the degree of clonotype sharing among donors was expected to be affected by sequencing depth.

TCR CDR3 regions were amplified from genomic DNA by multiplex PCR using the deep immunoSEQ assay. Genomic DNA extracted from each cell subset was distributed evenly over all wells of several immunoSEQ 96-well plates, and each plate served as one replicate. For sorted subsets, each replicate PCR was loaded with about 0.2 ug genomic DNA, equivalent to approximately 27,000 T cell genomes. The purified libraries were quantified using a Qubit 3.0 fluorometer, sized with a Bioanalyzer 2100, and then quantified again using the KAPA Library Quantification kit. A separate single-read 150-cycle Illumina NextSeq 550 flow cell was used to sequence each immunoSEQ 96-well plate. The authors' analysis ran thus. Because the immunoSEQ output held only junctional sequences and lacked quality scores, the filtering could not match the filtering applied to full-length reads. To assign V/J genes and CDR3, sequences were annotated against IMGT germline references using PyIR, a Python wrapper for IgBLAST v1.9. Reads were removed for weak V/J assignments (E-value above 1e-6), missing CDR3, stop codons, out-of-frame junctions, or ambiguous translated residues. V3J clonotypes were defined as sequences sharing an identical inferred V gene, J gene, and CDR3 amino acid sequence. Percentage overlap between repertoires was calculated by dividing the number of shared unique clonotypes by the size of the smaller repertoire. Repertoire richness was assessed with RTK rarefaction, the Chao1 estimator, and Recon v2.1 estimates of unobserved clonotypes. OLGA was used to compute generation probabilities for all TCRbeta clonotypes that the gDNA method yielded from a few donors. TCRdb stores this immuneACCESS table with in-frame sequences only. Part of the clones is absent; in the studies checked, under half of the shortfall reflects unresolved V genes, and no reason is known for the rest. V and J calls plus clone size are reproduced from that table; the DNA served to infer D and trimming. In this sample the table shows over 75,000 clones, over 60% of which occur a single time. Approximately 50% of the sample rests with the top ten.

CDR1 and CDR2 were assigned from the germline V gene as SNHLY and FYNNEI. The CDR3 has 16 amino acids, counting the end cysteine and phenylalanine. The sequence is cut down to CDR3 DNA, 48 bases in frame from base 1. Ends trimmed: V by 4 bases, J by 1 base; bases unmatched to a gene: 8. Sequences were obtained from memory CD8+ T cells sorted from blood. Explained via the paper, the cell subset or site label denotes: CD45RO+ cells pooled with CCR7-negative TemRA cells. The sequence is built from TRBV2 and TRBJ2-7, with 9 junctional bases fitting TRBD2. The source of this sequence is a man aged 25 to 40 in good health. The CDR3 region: CASSVSLAGPSYEQYF. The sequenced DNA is TGTGCCAGCAGTGTGAGCCTAGCGGGACCTTCCTACGAGCAGTACTTC.